This T cell receptor (beta chain) was captured in a study of cytomegalovirus exposure and HLA in healthy donors. General study results and limits: Later analysis identified several of the most significant clusters that appeared linked to common viral pathogens. Some highly shared sequence variants likely arose as a pipeline artifact.

V lost 8 bases to trimming and J lost 3 bases, with 12 bases between them. The CDR3 extends over 13 amino acids. CDR1 and CDR2 from the germline V gene are MDHEN and SYDVKM. The PCR used 60 Vbeta and 13 Jbeta primers. Source study methods: As a later analysis found, there were approximately 80 million unique TCR beta chains, of which around 9.9 million were shared. Sequencing was performed with immunoSEQ multiplex PCR; in TCRdb, only in-frame clones are kept and a portion is missing. The V and J calls and clone size were taken over from that table, and D and trimming were inferred from the DNA. The sample consists of around 260,000 clones, approximately 80% of them appearing once. Comment on this clone: Its antigen is not identified.

The specimen was PBMCs. The receptor comes from a girl under 10 years old in good health and CMV-seronegative. The chain combines TRBV28 with TRBJ2-3; D is perhaps TRBD2 (5 bases). In DNA form, the CDR3 reads TGTGCCAGCCGGCGGGCGACTACAGATACGCAGTATTTT. Translation gives CASRRATTDTQYF. Full variable domain (rest looked up from reference TRBV28 and TRBJ2-3): DVKVTQSSRYLVKRTGEKVFLECVQDMDHENMFWYRQDPGLGLRLIYFSYDVKMKEKGDIPEGYSVSREKKERFSLILESASTNQTSMYLCASRRATTDTQYFGPGTRLTVL.